This T cell receptor (beta chain) derives from a study of shared clonotypes between healthy human individuals. Sequenced by immunoSEQ multiplex PCR; TCRdb stores in-frame clones only, minus some. Among 2 million to 2.5 million clones, about 95% were seen once, and the ten largest hold about 1.1%. Germline CDR1 MGHRA, CDR2 YSYEKL. V shed 5 bases, J shed 9 bases, and the junction held 28 bases outside the gene matches. The CDR3 has 21 residues. Naive CD8 cells comprised CD45RO-negative, CCR7-positively selected cells, excluding terminally differentiated effector memory CD45RA+ cells. The donors, healthy adults who were HIV-negative, had experienced no recent acute infections or vaccinations.

Sample: naive CD8+ T cells sorted from blood. The chain couples TRBV4-1 to TRBJ1-6, with TRBD1 identical over 7 bases. This receptor was identified in a man aged 18 to 30 in good health. The chain's CDR3 is CASSRGQFSSTLPIHGSPLHF. CDR3 nucleotide sequence: TGCGCCAGCAGCAGGGGGCAATTCTCTTCGACACTCCCGATACATGGTTCACCCCTCCACTTT.